The 24 T cell receptor beta chains reported below all come from one sample, sequenced in a study of blood T cell repertoires in COVID-19. Libraries were prepared by immunoSEQ multiplex PCR; TCRdb keeps only in-frame clonotypes and omits some of them. The sample carries approximately 500,000 clones, around 90% recorded once. Sequencing was done on a sample of peripheral blood. These receptors were taken from a woman between 50 and 59 years old with COVID-19, enrolled during active disease.

This sequence joins TRBV19 and TRBJ1-5; D is undetermined. The CDR3 contains 12 residues. With 9 bases removed from V and 7 bases from J, the gap between germline ends came to 13 bases. CDR1 and CDR2 (germline): LNHDA, SQIVND (reference sequence). Written as DNA, the CDR3 is TGTGCCAGCAGTCCGGGTGTACAGCCCCAGCATTTT. This encodes CASSPGVQPQHF.

The genes are TRBV30 and TRBJ1-5, with a weak D call TRBD1 (6 bases). In germline, CDR1 is GTSNPN, CDR2 SVGIG (reference sequence). The length of the CDR3 is 13 residues. V was trimmed by 2 bases and J by 6 bases, leaving 11 bases between them. The CDR3 sequence: CAWSTQGSQPQHF. The DNA of the CDR3 is TGTGCCTGGAGTACACAGGGTTCTCAGCCCCAGCATTTT. The whole variable domain, filled in from reference TRBV30 and TRBJ1-5, reads SQTIHQWPATLVQPVGSPLSLECTVEGTSNPNLYWYRQAAGRGLQLLFYSVGIGQISSEVPQNLSASRPQDRQFILSSKKLLLSDSGFYLCAWSTQGSQPQHFGDGTRLSIL.

The chain uses TRBV10-1 and TRBJ2-3; possible D gene TRBD2, 7 bases. CDR3 length equals 15 residues. V was clipped by 3 bases and J by 3 bases, with 13 bases between them. CDR1 and CDR2 (germline): WNHNN, SYGVQD (reference sequence). CDR3 protein: CASSDAAGATDTQYF. The CDR3 nucleotides read TGCGCCAGCAGTGACGCCGCGGGGGCAACAGATACGCAGTATTTT.

The V gene is TRBV5-1, the J gene TRBJ1-2; D perhaps matches TRBD1 (6 bases). V was clipped by 5 bases and J by 4 bases, with 12 bases between them. Germline V CDR1 and CDR2: SGHRS, YFSETQ. The CDR3 length is 13 residues. The CDR3 nucleotides are TGCGCCAGCAGTTTCCAGGGGTTCTATGGCTACACCTTC. Its translation is CASSFQGFYGYTF.

The J gene is TRBJ1-1, the V gene TRBV30; the match to TRBD1 covers 7 bases. The CDR3 covers 14 residues. Germline V lookup: CDR1 GTSNPN, CDR2 SVGIG (reference sequence). Trimming removed 3 bases from V and 5 bases from J; junction bases left unmatched: 9. CDR3 sequence: CAWSTGAGGTEAFF. The CDR3 DNA sequence: TGTGCCTGGAGCACAGGGGCCGGAGGGACTGAAGCTTTCTTT.

J is TRBJ1-2 and V is TRBV29-1, with TRBD1 as a possible D gene (5 bases). CDR1 is SQVTM and CDR2 is ANQGSEA in the germline V gene. The ends were cut back, 6 bases at V and 6 bases at J, with 14 bases in the middle. This CDR3 has 12 residues. The CDR3, as DNA: TGCAGCGTCCCTGGGGGAGGGGATGGCTACACCTTC. This sequence encodes CSVPGGGDGYTF.

Here the CDR3 DNA reads TGTGCCAGCAGTTACTCGGCGGGCGGGTCCTACGAGCAGTACTTC. Amino acid sequence: CASSYSAGGSYEQYF. The chain is built from TRBV6-6 and TRBJ2-7; perhaps TRBD2 as D (5 bases). The CDR3 runs to 15 residues. V lost 0 bases to trimming and J lost 1 base, with 10 bases between them. Germline V lookup: CDR1 MNHNY, CDR2 SVGAGI (reference sequence).

The genes are TRBV5-1 and TRBJ1-2, with TRBD1 identical over 8 bases. Trimming cost V 0 bases and J 4 bases; bases outside gene matches: 8. Germline lookup yields CDR1 SGHRS and CDR2 YFSETQ. The CDR3 is 16 residues long. CDR3 in amino acids: CASSLAGQGRSYGYTF. CDR3 DNA sequence: TGCGCCAGCAGCTTGGCCGGACAGGGTAGGAGCTATGGCTACACCTTC.

V is TRBV30 and J is TRBJ1-2; tentatively, D is TRBD1 (5 bases). This CDR3 is built from 13 residues. V gave up 0 bases and J gave up 3 bases, with 8 bases separating them. From germline, CDR1 is GTSNPN and CDR2 SVGIG (reference sequence). Here the CDR3 reads CAWSVQGHYGYTF. In nucleotides, the CDR3 is TGTGCCTGGAGTGTCCAGGGCCACTATGGCTACACCTTC. Looking up the rest from reference TRBV30 and TRBJ1-2 gives the full variable domain: SQTIHQWPATLVQPVGSPLSLECTVEGTSNPNLYWYRQAAGRGLQLLFYSVGIGQISSEVPQNLSASRPQDRQFILSSKKLLLSDSGFYLCAWSVQGHYGYTFGSGTRLTVV.

This chain connects TRBV2 to TRBJ2-1; the match to TRBD2 covers 10 bases. Germline V gene data show CDR1 as SNHLY and CDR2 as FYNNEI. CDR3 length: 15 amino acids. V shed 4 bases and J 4 bases; nucleotides not matched to a gene: 4. CDR3 sequence: CASSVSGGEYNEQFF. Here the CDR3 DNA reads TGTGCCAGCAGTGTGAGCGGGGGGGAGTACAATGAGCAGTTCTTC.

This chain uses TRBV11-2 with TRBJ2-1; D might be TRBD1 (6 bases). V lost 7 bases, J lost 7 bases, and 11 bases lay in between. This CDR3 is built from 12 residues. Germline V gene data show CDR1 as SGHAT and CDR2 as FQNNGV. The CDR3 protein is CASTRGGNEQFF. As DNA, the CDR3 is TGTGCCAGCACCAGAGGGGGAAATGAGCAGTTCTTC.

This sequence joins TRBV6-5 and TRBJ2-2; 8 nucleotides align to TRBD1. V lost 7 bases to trimming and J lost 5 bases; unmatched junction nucleotides: 6. This CDR3 region has 14 residues. CDR1 MNHEY and CDR2 SVGAGI come from the germline V gene. CDR3 sequence: CASTPDRATGELFF. The CDR3 DNA sequence: TGTGCCAGCACCCCGGACAGGGCAACCGGGGAGCTGTTTTTT.

This clone appeared once. The rearrangement uses TRBV6-5 and TRBJ1-5; D remains unclear. The ends were cut back, 8 bases at V and 5 bases at J, with 13 bases in the middle. The length of the CDR3 is 13 residues. Germline CDR1 reads MNHEY; CDR2 reads SVGAGI. The CDR3 DNA reads TGTGCCAGCCGTAGCTATCAAGATCAGCCCCAGCATTTT. Protein: CASRSYQDQPQHF.

The rearrangement joins TRBV9 to TRBJ2-2; 8 positions match TRBD2. This CDR3 has 17 residues. Germline V CDR1 and CDR2: SGDLS, YYNGEE. The V segment lost 3 bases and the J segment 7 bases; nucleotides outside the gene matches: 14. The CDR3 is CASSASSQRGSGGELFF. CDR3 in DNA: TGTGCCAGCAGCGCCTCTTCCCAGCGGGGGTCGGGCGGGGAGCTGTTTTTT.

The chain joins TRBV11-2 to TRBJ2-2, with TRBD2 identical over 11 bases. This CDR3 region has 17 residues. Germline values: CDR1 SGHAT, CDR2 FQNNGV. V was clipped by 5 bases and J by 1 base; unmatched bases: 6. The CDR3 DNA sequence: TGTGCCAGCAGCCTATCCGGACTAGCGGGGAACACCGGGGAGCTGTTTTTT. It codes for CASSLSGLAGNTGELFF.

A note on this clone: In the same sample, other DNA sequences code for this CDR3. The chain links TRBV18 to TRBJ1-3; D gene uncertain. CDR1 KGHSH and CDR2 LQKENI come from the germline V gene. This CDR3 region has 14 residues. V gave up 2 bases and J gave up 0 bases, with 5 bases separating them. The CDR3 region is CASSPAGSGNTIYF. CDR3 bases: TGTGCCAGCTCACCAGCCGGCTCTGGAAACACCATATATTTT.

This chain joins TRBV30 and TRBJ2-1; the match to TRBD2 covers 12 bases. The germline V gene encodes CDR1 GTSNPN and CDR2 SVGIG (reference sequence). The V segment lost 2 bases and the J segment 10 bases; nucleotides outside the gene matches: 9. The length of the CDR3 is 15 residues. The CDR3 here is CAWSFRLAGDGEQFF. The CDR3 nucleotides read TGTGCCTGGAGTTTCCGACTAGCGGGGGATGGAGAGCAGTTCTTC. Complete variable domain (other parts from reference TRBV30 and TRBJ2-1): SQTIHQWPATLVQPVGSPLSLECTVEGTSNPNLYWYRQAAGRGLQLLFYSVGIGQISSEVPQNLSASRPQDRQFILSSKKLLLSDSGFYLCAWSFRLAGDGEQFFGPGTRLTVL.

The rearrangement links TRBV5-1 to TRBJ1-1; D ambiguous. The CDR3 is 14 residues long. Germline loops: CDR1 SGHRS, CDR2 YFSETQ. V was pared by 4 bases and J by 6 bases, with 16 bases between. CDR3 in amino acids: CASSRVEFGAEAFF. The CDR3 DNA sequence: TGCGCCAGCAGCCGGGTGGAGTTCGGCGCTGAAGCTTTCTTT.

This clone turned up a few times. V usage is TRBV15 and J usage is TRBJ2-1; 7 bases map to TRBD2. This CDR3 contains 13 residues. V was pared by 1 base and J by 8 bases, with 2 bases of the junction left unmatched. Germline V gives CDR1 LNHNV, CDR2 YYDKDF (reference sequence). In DNA, the CDR3 is TGTGCCACCAGCAGAGGACTAGCCGATGAGCAGTTCTTC. It specifies CATSRGLADEQFF.

This clone has a single count. V and J are TRBV30 and TRBJ1-1, with TRBD1 matching over 9 bases. V trimming: 5 bases; J trimming: 6 bases; junction bases outside the gene matches: 7. Germline CDR1 and CDR2: GTSNPN and SVGIG (reference sequence). This CDR3 contains 13 residues. In DNA, the CDR3 is TGTGCCTGGGTTGGGACAGGGTGGTCTGAAGCTTTCTTT. This gives the protein CAWVGTGWSEAFF.

The chain carries TRBV30 and TRBJ1-6, with D unclear. This CDR3 spans 12 amino acids. Germline CDR1 and CDR2: GTSNPN and SVGIG (reference sequence). V dropped 8 bases and J dropped 7 bases, with 12 bases sitting between them. The CDR3 nucleotides are TGTGCCGTCAGGACTCTGAATTCACCCCTCCACTTT. Translated, it gives CAVRTLNSPLHF.

V usage is TRBV7-2 and J usage is TRBJ2-7; TRBD2 agrees at 9 bases. From germline, CDR1 is SGHTA and CDR2 FQGNSA. The CDR3 is 14 residues long. V was pared by 3 bases and J by 4 bases, with 4 bases of the junction left unmatched. The CDR3 region has the DNA TGTGCCAGCAGCTTTGGCGGGGGGGCGTACGAGCAGTACTTC. The encoded protein is CASSFGGGAYEQYF.

This clone appeared once. The chain uses TRBV7-2 and TRBJ2-4; no definite D call. CDR3 size: 15 residues. Germline CDR1 and CDR2: SGHTA and FQGNSA. V was trimmed by 1 base and J by 8 bases, leaving 15 bases between them. The CDR3 here is CASSLGLPGWHIQYF. The CDR3 nucleotides are TGTGCCAGCAGCTTAGGCTTGCCAGGATGGCACATTCAGTACTTC.

V is TRBV29-1 and J is TRBJ1-2; the match to TRBD1 covers 7 bases. Germline V CDR1 and CDR2: SQVTM, ANQGSEA. The length of the CDR3 is 13 residues. Trimming cost V 6 bases and J 6 bases; bases outside gene matches: 10. The CDR3 coding sequence is TGCAGCGTCCTCGAGGGGGCGGGTGATGGCTACACCTTC. Amino acids: CSVLEGAGDGYTF. Full variable domain (remainder filled in from reference TRBV29-1 and TRBJ1-2): SAVISQKPSRDICQRGTSLTIQCQVDSQVTMMFWYRQQPGQSLTLIATANQGSEATYESGFVIDKFPISRPNLTFSTLTVSNMSPEDSSIYLCSVLEGAGDGYTFGSGTRLTVV.